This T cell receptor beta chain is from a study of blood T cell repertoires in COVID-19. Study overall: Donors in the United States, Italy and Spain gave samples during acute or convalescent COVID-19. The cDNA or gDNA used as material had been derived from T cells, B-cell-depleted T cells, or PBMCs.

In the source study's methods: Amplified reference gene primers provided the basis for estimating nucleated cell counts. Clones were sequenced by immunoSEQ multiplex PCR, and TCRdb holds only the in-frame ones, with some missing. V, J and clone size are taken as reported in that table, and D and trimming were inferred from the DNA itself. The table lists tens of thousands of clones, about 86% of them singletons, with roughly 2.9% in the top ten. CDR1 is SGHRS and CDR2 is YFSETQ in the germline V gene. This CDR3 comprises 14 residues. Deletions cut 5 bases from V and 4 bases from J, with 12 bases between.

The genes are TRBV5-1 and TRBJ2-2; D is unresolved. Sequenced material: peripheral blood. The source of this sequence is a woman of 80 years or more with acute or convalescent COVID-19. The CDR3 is CASRGTLLTGELFF. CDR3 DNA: TGCGCCAGCAGGGGCACGTTACTCACCGGGGAGCTGTTTTTT.